The clone carrying this T cell receptor (beta chain) was seen a handful of times. These data are taken from a study of T cell repertoires in cytomegalovirus infection. MiXCR, applied by TCRdb to the reads, yields one record per CDR3 protein. The table includes 150,000 to 200,000 distinct CDR3 sequences, about a sixth detected once. V lost 5 bases to trimming and J lost 0 bases, with 17 bases between them. Germline-derived CDR1 and CDR2 are SGHTA and FQGNSA. The CDR3 totals 17 residues. The rearrangement links TRBV7-2 to TRBJ1-5, with no clear D. The material sequenced was CD8+ T cells from PBMCs. The receptor was isolated from a human donor in good health (CMV status not recorded). Some clones in this sample may be carry-over from other donors' samples. CDR3 bases: TGTGCCAGCAGCCCGGACGTCAGTGGGTATAGCAATCAGCCCCAGCATTTT. This encodes CASSPDVSGYSNQPQHF. Full variable domain (rest looked up from reference TRBV7-2 and TRBJ1-5): GAGVSQSPSNKVTEKGKDVELRCDPISGHTALYWYRQSLGQGLEFLIYFQGNSAPDKSGLPSDRFSAERTGGSVSTLTIQRTQQEDSAVYLCASSPDVSGYSNQPQHFGDGTRLSIL.